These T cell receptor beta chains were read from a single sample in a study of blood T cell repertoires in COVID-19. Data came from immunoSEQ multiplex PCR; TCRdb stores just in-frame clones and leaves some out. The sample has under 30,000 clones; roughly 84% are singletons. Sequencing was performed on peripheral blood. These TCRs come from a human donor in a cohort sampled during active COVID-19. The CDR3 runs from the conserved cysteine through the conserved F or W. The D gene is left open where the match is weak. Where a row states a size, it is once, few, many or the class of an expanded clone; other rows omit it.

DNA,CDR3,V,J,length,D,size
TGTGCCAGCAGTTTTCAGGACAGGGCTGAAGCTTTCTTT,CASSFQDRAEAFF,TRBV27,TRBJ1-1,13,TRBD1,-
TGTGCCAGCAGCCAAGGGCGGGGGGGCCGGGCCTACGAGCAGTACTTC,CASSQGRGGRAYEQYF,TRBV4-2,TRBJ2-7,16,TRBD2,-
TGTGCCAGCAGCCAAGAGGGACAAGTGGGAGGGACTAATGAAAAACTGTTTTTT,CASSQEGQVGGTNEKLFF,TRBV4-2,TRBJ1-4,18,-,-
TGTGCCAGTAGTCCGGGCACAGGGATCCAAGAGACCCAGTACTTC,CASSPGTGIQETQYF,TRBV19,TRBJ2-5,15,-,-
TGCAGCGCCTCTCCTTCGGACGAGCAGTACTTC,CSASPSDEQYF,TRBV20-1,TRBJ2-7,11,-,-
TGTGCCAGCAGCTTAGGGACAGGGAAAAACTACGAGCAGTACTTC,CASSLGTGKNYEQYF,TRBV11-2,TRBJ2-7,15,TRBD1,-
TGTGCCAGCAGCCTAGGGACTAGCGGGTTCGGGGAGCTGTTTTTT,CASSLGTSGFGELFF,TRBV9,TRBJ2-2,15,TRBD2,-
TGTGCCAGCAAAGGGGCGGACCCTGAGCGCTACACCTTC,CASKGADPERYTF,TRBV6-5,TRBJ1-2,13,-,-
TGCGCCAGCAGCTGGGGACTAGCCATGAGCTCCTACAATGAGCAGTTCTTC,CASSWGLAMSSYNEQFF,TRBV5-1,TRBJ2-1,17,TRBD2,-
TGTGCCAGTAGTCTGACTAGCGGGACCTTGACCCAGTACTTC,CASSLTSGTLTQYF,TRBV19,TRBJ2-5,14,TRBD2,-
TGTGCCAGCAGCTTGCAGGGGATGAACACTGAAGCTTTCTTT,CASSLQGMNTEAFF,TRBV5-4,TRBJ1-1,14,-,-
TGTGCCTTACTCGGGGGAGCCCAAGAGACCCAGTACTTC,CALLGGAQETQYF,TRBV30,TRBJ2-5,13,-,-
TGTGCCAGCAGTTTTGGGACAGAAGAGACCCAGTACTTC,CASSFGTEETQYF,TRBV6-5,TRBJ2-5,13,TRBD1,once
TGTGCCAGCAGTTGGGGGACAGGGAGAATAAGTGATGGCTACACCTTC,CASSWGTGRISDGYTF,TRBV6-5,TRBJ1-2,16,TRBD1,-
TGTGCCACCAGCTTCAGCGGGGGGTACGATCGGACTCAATCGGGGCAGTACTTT,CATSFSGGYDRTQSGQYF,TRBV15,TRBJ2-7,18,TRBD2,-
TGTGCCAGCAGTTTCGAGGGAGAGACCCAGTACTTC,CASSFEGETQYF,TRBV12-3/TRBV12-4,TRBJ2-5,12,-,-
TGTGCCAGTAAGGCGGGGATAGGAGCGTCCTACGAGCAGTACTTC,CASKAGIGASYEQYF,TRBV19,TRBJ2-7,15,-,-